A selection of T cell receptor beta chains follows, all from one sample in a study of identical twins' blood T cells. MiXCR, run by TCRdb on the 5' RACE reads, gives a single entry per CDR3 protein. This table holds hundreds of thousands of distinct CDR3 sequences, 28% found once. Sequenced material: PBMCs. The receptors here all came from a woman aged 18-55 years in good health. CDR3s include the opening cysteine and the closing phenylalanine or tryptophan.

J: TRBJ1-1; V: TRBV10-3; CDR3: CAISGWRPTEAFF
J: TRBJ2-1; V: TRBV10-3; CDR3: CAINPLAGSSYNEQFF
J: TRBJ1-1; V: TRBV20-1; CDR3: CSARPGRGDYPNTEAFF
J: TRBJ1-5; V: TRBV18; CDR3: CASPVLAREPQHF
J: TRBJ1-1; V: TRBV11-2; CDR3: CASSLNLVNTEAFF
J: TRBJ2-3; V: TRBV20-1; CDR3: CSASHDPDTQYF
J: TRBJ1-5; V: TRBV6-1; CDR3: CASCSSDRVLNQPQHF
J: TRBJ2-7; V: TRBV27; CDR3: CASSPGDSYEQYF
J: TRBJ2-7; V: TRBV7-9; CDR3: CASSNTGSPYEQYF
J: TRBJ2-3; V: TRBV11-1; CDR3: CASSLVLGRFTDTQYF
J: TRBJ2-5; V: TRBV3-1; CDR3: CASSQEGMETQYF
J: TRBJ1-5; V: TRBV2; CDR3: CASRLLGGSNQPPHF
J: TRBJ1-5; V: TRBV7-2; CDR3: CASSSGQSSNQPQHF
J: TRBJ1-1; V: TRBV9; CDR3: CASTNHGLNTEAFF
J: TRBJ1-3; V: TRBV6-5; CDR3: CASSYSGQYSGNTIYF
J: TRBJ1-1; V: TRBV10-3; CDR3: CAISPAGGNTEAFF
J: TRBJ1-3; V: TRBV9; CDR3: CASSVFSDSTGNTIYF
J: TRBJ2-1; V: TRBV12-5; CDR3: CASGFPDRINEQLF
J: TRBJ2-3; V: TRBV7-2; CDR3: CASSFRLAASTDTQYF
J: TRBJ2-7; V: TRBV20-1; CDR3: CSAASGSGEQYF
J: TRBJ2-7; V: TRBV21-1; CDR3: CTSSINGDTVRVEQYF
J: TRBJ1-4; V: TRBV6-1; CDR3: CASRTGTDNEKLFF
J: TRBJ1-1; V: TRBV18; CDR3: CASSRAGVEAFF
J: TRBJ1-4; V: TRBV12-3/TRBV12-4; CDR3: CASSWTGPNEKLFF
J: TRBJ2-2; V: TRBV9; CDR3: CASSVDGRLAGELFF
J: TRBJ2-1; V: TRBV12-3/TRBV12-4; CDR3: CASSRLDYNEQFF
J: TRBJ2-1; V: TRBV20-1; CDR3: CSVMGISNNEQFF
J: TRBJ2-1; V: TRBV11-3; CDR3: CASSKGGNSYNEQFF